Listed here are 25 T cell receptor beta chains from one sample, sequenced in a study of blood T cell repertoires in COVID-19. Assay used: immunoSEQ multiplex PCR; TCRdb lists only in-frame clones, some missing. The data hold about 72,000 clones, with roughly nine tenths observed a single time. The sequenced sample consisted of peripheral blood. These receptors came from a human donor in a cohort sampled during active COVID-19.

The CDR3 coding sequence is TGTGCCAGCAGTTTCCAGGACTATGGCTACACCTTC. Amino acids: CASSFQDYGYTF. The chain uses TRBV12-3 or TRBV12-4 and TRBJ1-2; D uncertain. V lost 3 bases to trimming and J lost 3 bases, with 5 bases between them. This CDR3 is built from 12 residues.

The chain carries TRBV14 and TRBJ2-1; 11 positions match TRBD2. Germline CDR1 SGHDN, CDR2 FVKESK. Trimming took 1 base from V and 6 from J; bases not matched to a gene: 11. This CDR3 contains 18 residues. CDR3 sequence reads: CASSQASRPSGRFNEQFF. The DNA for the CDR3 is TGTGCCAGCAGCCAAGCCTCCCGGCCTAGCGGGAGGTTCAATGAGCAGTTCTTC.

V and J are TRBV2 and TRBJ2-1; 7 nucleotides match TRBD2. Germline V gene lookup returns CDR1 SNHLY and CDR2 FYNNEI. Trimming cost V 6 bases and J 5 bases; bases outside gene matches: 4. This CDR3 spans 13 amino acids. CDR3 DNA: TGTGCCAGCAGATGGACTAGGGACAATGAGCAGTTCTTC. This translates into CASRWTRDNEQFF.

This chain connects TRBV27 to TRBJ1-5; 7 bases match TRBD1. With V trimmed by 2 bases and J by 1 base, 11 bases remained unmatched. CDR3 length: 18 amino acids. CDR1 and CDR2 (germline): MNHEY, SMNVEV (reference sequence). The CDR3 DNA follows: TGTGCCAGCAGTTTAAGGTCCTCGACAGGGACAAGCAATCAGCCCCAGCATTTT. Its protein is CASSLRSSTGTSNQPQHF.

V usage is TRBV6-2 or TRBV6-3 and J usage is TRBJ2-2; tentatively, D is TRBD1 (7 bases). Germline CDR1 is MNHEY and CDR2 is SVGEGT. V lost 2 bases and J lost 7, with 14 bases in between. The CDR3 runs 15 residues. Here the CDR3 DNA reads TGTGCCAGCAGTTACATGGAGGGGGCGATCGGGGAGCTGTTTTTT. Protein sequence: CASSYMEGAIGELFF.

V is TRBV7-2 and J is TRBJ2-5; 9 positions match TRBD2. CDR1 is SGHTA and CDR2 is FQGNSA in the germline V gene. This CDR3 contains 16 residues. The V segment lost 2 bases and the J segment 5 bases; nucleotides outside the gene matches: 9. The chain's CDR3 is CASSLRASGVGETQYF. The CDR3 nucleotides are TGTGCCAGCAGCTTACGCGCTAGCGGGGTAGGGGAGACCCAGTACTTC.

CDR3 protein: CAWNRDSNSPLHF. Written as DNA, the CDR3 is TGTGCCTGGAACCGGGACAGTAATTCACCCCTCCACTTT. The rearrangement links TRBV30 to TRBJ1-6, with 7 bases that match TRBD1. The J segment lost 6 bases and the V segment lost 4 bases, leaving 3 bases of the junction unmatched. Germline lookup yields CDR1 GTSNPN and CDR2 SVGIG (reference sequence). The CDR3 loop spans 13 amino acids.

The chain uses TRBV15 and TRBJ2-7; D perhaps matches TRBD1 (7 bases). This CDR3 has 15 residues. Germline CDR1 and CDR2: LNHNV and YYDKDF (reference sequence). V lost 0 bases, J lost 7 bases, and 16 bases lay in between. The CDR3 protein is CATSRDRAGGREQYF. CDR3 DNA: TGTGCCACCAGCAGAGATAGAGCAGGGGGGCGTGAGCAGTACTTC.

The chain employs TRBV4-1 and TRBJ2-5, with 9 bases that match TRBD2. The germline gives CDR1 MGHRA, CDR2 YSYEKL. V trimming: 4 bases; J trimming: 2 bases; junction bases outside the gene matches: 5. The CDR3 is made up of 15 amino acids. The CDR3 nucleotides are TGCGCCAGCAGCCCGCGGGAGGGGGGACAAGAGACCCAGTACTTC. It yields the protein CASSPREGGQETQYF.

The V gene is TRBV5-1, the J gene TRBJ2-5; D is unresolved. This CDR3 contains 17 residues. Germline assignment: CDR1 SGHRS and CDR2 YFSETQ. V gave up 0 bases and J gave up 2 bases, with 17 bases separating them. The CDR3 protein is CASSLGLSSGEQETQYF. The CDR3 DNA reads TGCGCCAGCAGCTTGGGTCTTTCGTCTGGAGAACAAGAGACCCAGTACTTC.

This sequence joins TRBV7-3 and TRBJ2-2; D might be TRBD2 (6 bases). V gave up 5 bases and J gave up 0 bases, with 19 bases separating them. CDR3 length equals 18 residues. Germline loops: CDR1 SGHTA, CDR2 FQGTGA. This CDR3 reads CASSPEPLANTNTGELFF. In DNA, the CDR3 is TGTGCCAGCAGCCCGGAACCCCTAGCGAATACGAACACCGGGGAGCTGTTTTTT.

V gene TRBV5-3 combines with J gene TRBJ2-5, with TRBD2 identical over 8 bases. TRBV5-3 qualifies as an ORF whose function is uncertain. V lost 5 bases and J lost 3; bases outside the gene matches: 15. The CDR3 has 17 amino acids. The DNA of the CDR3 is TGTGCCAGAAGTCGGGGGGCTAGCGGGTCGGGAAAAGAGACCCAGTACTTC. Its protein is CARSRGASGSGKETQYF.

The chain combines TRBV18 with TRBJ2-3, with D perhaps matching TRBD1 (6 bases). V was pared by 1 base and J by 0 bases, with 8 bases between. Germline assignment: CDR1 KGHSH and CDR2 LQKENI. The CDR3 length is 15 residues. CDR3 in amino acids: CASSPRTGSTDTQYF. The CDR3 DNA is TGTGCCAGCTCACCACGTACAGGGAGCACAGATACGCAGTATTTT.

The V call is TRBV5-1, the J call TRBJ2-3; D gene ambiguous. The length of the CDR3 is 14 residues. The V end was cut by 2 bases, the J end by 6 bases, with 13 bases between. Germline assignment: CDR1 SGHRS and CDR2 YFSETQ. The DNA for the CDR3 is TGCGCCAGCAGCTTAAGTGTTAGAAGTGATACGCAGTATTTT. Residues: CASSLSVRSDTQYF. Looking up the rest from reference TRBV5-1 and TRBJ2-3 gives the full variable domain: KAGVTQTPRYLIKTRGQQVTLSCSPISGHRSVSWYQQTPGQGLQFLFEYFSETQRNKGNFPGRFSGRQFSNSRSEMNVSTLELGDSALYLCASSLSVRSDTQYFGPGTRLTVL.

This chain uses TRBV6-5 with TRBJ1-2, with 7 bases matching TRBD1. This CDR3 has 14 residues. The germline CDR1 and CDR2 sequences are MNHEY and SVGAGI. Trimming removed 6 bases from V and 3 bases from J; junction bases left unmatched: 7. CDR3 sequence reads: CASRSGQRDYGYTF. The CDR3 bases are TGTGCCAGCAGATCGGGACAGCGGGACTATGGCTACACCTTC.

This CDR3 reads CASRDTSSYEQYF. CDR3 bases: TGTGCCAGCAGAGACACGAGCTCCTACGAGCAGTACTTC. The gene calls are TRBV6-5 and TRBJ2-7; no firm D call. Trimming cost V 6 bases and J 0 bases, with 9 bases left between them. The CDR3 has 13 amino acids. CDR1 and CDR2 from the germline V gene are MNHEY and SVGAGI.

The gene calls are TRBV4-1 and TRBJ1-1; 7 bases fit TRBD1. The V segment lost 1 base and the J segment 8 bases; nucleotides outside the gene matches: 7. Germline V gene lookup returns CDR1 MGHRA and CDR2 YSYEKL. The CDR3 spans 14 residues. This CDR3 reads CASSQAVTGREAFF. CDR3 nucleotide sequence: TGCGCCAGCAGCCAAGCAGTGACAGGGAGGGAAGCTTTCTTT.

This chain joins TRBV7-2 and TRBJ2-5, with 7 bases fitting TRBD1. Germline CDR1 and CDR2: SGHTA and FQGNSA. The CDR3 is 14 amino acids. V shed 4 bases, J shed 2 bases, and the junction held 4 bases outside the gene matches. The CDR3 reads CASSSTGFQETQYF. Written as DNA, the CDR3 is TGTGCCAGCAGCTCGACAGGGTTTCAAGAGACCCAGTACTTC.

The CDR3 nucleotides are TGTGCCAGCACTGTTAACTCCTACAATGAGCAGTTCTTC. Its protein is CASTVNSYNEQFF. The chain couples TRBV7-9 to TRBJ2-1; D is uncertain. V was pared by 7 bases and J by 0 bases, with 7 bases between. Germline lookup yields CDR1 SEHNR and CDR2 FQNEAQ (reference sequence). The CDR3 has 13 amino acids.

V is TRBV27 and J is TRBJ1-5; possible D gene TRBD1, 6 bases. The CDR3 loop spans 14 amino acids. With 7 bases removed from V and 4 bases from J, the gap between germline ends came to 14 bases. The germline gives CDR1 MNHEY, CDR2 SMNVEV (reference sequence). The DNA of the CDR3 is TGTGCCAGCAAGCTCAGGGGTCCTAATCAGCCCCAGCATTTT. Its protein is CASKLRGPNQPQHF.

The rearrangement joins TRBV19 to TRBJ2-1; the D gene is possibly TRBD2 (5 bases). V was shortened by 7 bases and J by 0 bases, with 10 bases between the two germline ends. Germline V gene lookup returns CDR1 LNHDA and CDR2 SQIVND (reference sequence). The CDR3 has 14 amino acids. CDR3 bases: TGTGCCAGTACCGAGCGGAGCTCCTACAATGAGCAGTTCTTC. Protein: CASTERSSYNEQFF.

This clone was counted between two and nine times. The CDR3 DNA reads as TGTGCCAGCAGCCCACGGGGGGGGTCATCAAATAAAACCTACGAGCAGTACTTC. This gives the protein CASSPRGGSSNKTYEQYF. This chain uses TRBV11-2 with TRBJ2-7; 8 bases are shared with TRBD2. This CDR3 has 18 amino acids. V dropped 5 bases and J dropped 2; count of bases not matched to a gene: 17. Germline V gene lookup returns CDR1 SGHAT and CDR2 FQNNGV.

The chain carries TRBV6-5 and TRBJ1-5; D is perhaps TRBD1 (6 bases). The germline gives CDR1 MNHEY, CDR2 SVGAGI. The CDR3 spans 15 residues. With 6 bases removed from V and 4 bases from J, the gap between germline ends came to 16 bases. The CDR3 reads CASRPRGGQNQPQHF. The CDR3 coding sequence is TGTGCCAGCAGACCTCGGGGGGGGCAAAATCAGCCCCAGCATTTT.

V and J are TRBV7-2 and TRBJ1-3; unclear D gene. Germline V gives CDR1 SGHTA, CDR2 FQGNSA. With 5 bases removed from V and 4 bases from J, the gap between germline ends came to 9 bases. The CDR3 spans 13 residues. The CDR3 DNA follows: TGTGCCAGCAGCCCTCTAATAGGAAACACCATATATTTT. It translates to CASSPLIGNTIYF.

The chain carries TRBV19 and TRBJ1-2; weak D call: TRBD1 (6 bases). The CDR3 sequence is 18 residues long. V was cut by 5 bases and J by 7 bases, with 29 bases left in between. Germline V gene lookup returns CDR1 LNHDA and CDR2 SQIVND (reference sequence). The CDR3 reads CASSARPGQGLGSFGYTF. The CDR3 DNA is TGTGCCAGTAGTGCCCGTCCGGGACAAGGCCTTGGAAGTTTTGGCTACACCTTC.